A single sample is the source of the 25 T cell receptor beta chains below, sequenced in a study of T cell responses to AZD1222 COVID-19 vaccine. The protocol was immunoSEQ multiplex PCR, while the TCRdb copy is restricted to in-frame clones and leaves out a portion. The sample shows approximately 79,000 clones, 83% of them seen only once. Here the sequenced sample was peripheral blood, taken 28 days after the second AZD1222 dose. These receptors were collected from an adult who received the AZD1222 COVID-19 vaccine.

The genes are TRBV30 and TRBJ2-1; 7 nucleotides align to TRBD1. Germline V lookup: CDR1 GTSNPN, CDR2 SVGIG (reference sequence). CDR3 length: 15 residues. J gave up 0 bases and V 2 bases, and 4 bases lay outside the gene matches. The CDR3 DNA sequence: TGTGCCTGGAGTCGCAGGGGGTACTCCTACAATGAGCAGTTCTTC. It translates to CAWSRRGYSYNEQFF.

The V gene is TRBV11-2, the J gene TRBJ2-3; D remains ambiguous. The CDR3 covers 12 residues. Germline CDR1 and CDR2: SGHAT and FQNNGV. V lost 5 bases and J lost 0, with 3 bases in between. The CDR3 DNA reads as TGTGCCAGCAGCCCAAGCACAGATACGCAGTATTTT. It codes for CASSPSTDTQYF.

The gene calls are TRBV9 and TRBJ2-3, with D maybe TRBD1 (5 bases). CDR3 length: 17 residues. Germline CDR1 SGDLS, CDR2 YYNGEE. Between the trimmed V and J ends, which lost 6 bases and 5 bases, there was a span of 25 bases. The CDR3 protein is CASTIGEGARGGDTQYF. As DNA, the CDR3 is TGTGCCAGCACCATAGGGGAAGGCGCGAGAGGTGGAGATACGCAGTATTTT. The variable domain in full, with the rest retrieved from reference TRBV9 and TRBJ2-3, is DSGVTQTPKHLITATGQRVTLRCSPRSGDLSVYWYQQSLDQGLQFLIQYYNGEERAKGNILERFSAQQFPDLHSELNLSSLELGDSALYFCASTIGEGARGGDTQYFGPGTRLTVL.

The gene calls are TRBV18 and TRBJ1-1; the D gene is possibly TRBD1 (5 bases). The CDR3 is 15 amino acids. CDR1 is KGHSH and CDR2 is LQKENI in the germline V gene. V lost 3 bases and J 8 bases, leaving 19 bases between the germline ends. CDR3 residues: CASSPNGWSRDEAFF. DNA for the CDR3: TGTGCCAGCTCACCTAACGGATGGTCCCGGGACGAAGCTTTCTTT.

The V call is TRBV7-2, the J call TRBJ2-1, with 9 bases fitting TRBD1. This CDR3 has 15 residues. Germline trimming cut 6 bases from V and 5 bases from J; bases unmatched to any gene: 8. Germline loops: CDR1 SGHTA, CDR2 FQGNSA. For the CDR3, the DNA is TGTGCCAGCAGACGTACAGGGGGCGACCACAATGAGCAGTTCTTC. It specifies CASRRTGGDHNEQFF. Supplemented by reference TRBV7-2 and TRBJ2-1, the full variable domain reads GAGVSQSPSNKVTEKGKDVELRCDPISGHTALYWYRQSLGQGLEFLIYFQGNSAPDKSGLPSDRFSAERTGGSVSTLTIQRTQQEDSAVYLCASRRTGGDHNEQFFGPGTRLTVL.

J is TRBJ2-1 and V is TRBV7-2; no clear D gene. CDR1 and CDR2 from the germline V gene are SGHTA and FQGNSA. V lost 2 bases and J 3 bases, leaving 14 bases between the germline ends. The CDR3 is made up of 16 amino acids. The CDR3 protein is CASSLNSFPSYNEQFF. CDR3 DNA: TGTGCCAGCAGCTTAAATAGCTTCCCTAGCTACAATGAGCAGTTCTTC.

This chain connects TRBV7-9 to TRBJ2-7; TRBD2 agrees at 10 bases. Germline V CDR1 and CDR2: SEHNR, FQNEAQ (reference sequence). V shed 5 bases and J 5 bases; nucleotides not matched to a gene: 6. CDR3 length: 14 residues. The CDR3 is CASSPSGRAHEQYF. The CDR3 region has the DNA TGTGCCAGCAGCCCCAGCGGGAGGGCCCACGAGCAGTACTTC.

The chain carries TRBV13 and TRBJ2-2, with no clear D. The V and J ends lost 5 bases and 0 bases respectively, with 19 bases between them. Germline V gene sequence: CDR1 PRHDT, CDR2 FYEKMQ (reference sequence). This CDR3 has 18 amino acids. CDR3 nucleotides: TGTGCCAGCAGCCTCGACGGATGGGAACTTACGAACACCGGGGAGCTGTTTTTT. Translated, it gives CASSLDGWELTNTGELFF.

This clone was seen more than once but under ten times. This chain joins TRBV5-1 and TRBJ1-2, with no clear D. V lost 0 bases, J lost 4 bases, and 16 bases lay in between. The germline CDR1 and CDR2 sequences are SGHRS and YFSETQ. The CDR3 contains 16 residues. The CDR3 region is CASSLASGPRLYGYTF. CDR3 nucleotide sequence: TGCGCCAGCAGCTTGGCCTCCGGACCTCGCCTCTATGGCTACACCTTC.

The chain couples TRBV7-2 to TRBJ1-1; TRBD1 matches at 8 bases. Germline assignment: CDR1 SGHTA and CDR2 FQGNSA. Trimming cost V 5 bases and J 1 base; bases outside gene matches: 9. This CDR3 comprises 16 residues. The CDR3 nucleotides are TGTGCCAGCAGCCCCGGACAGGGAGGATGGAACACTGAAGCTTTCTTT. This translates into CASSPGQGGWNTEAFF.

The V call is TRBV30, the J call TRBJ2-7; TRBD1 matches at 7 bases. The CDR3 extends over 13 amino acids. Germline CDR1 GTSNPN, CDR2 SVGIG (reference sequence). V gave up 0 bases and J gave up 2 bases; unmatched junction bases: 1. CDR3 region: CAWSVQGAYEQYF. The CDR3 DNA is TGTGCCTGGAGTGTTCAGGGGGCCTACGAGCAGTACTTC. The full variable domain, its missing parts supplied by reference TRBV30 and TRBJ2-7, is SQTIHQWPATLVQPVGSPLSLECTVEGTSNPNLYWYRQAAGRGLQLLFYSVGIGQISSEVPQNLSASRPQDRQFILSSKKLLLSDSGFYLCAWSVQGAYEQYFGPGTRLTVT.

Remarks on this clone: The junction does not match germline at one end; this may be a read error. V gene TRBV20-1 combines with J gene TRBJ1-1; perhaps TRBD1 as D (6 bases). The CDR3 is 14 residues long. Looked up from germline, CDR1 is DFQATT and CDR2 is SNEGSKA (reference sequence). The CDR3 protein is CRASDGGVNTEAFF. The DNA for the CDR3 is TGCAGAGCTAGTGACGGGGGCGTGAACACTGAAGCTTTCTTT.

This chain uses TRBV30 with TRBJ1-6; TRBD1 agrees at 8 bases. Germline CDR1 reads GTSNPN; CDR2 reads SVGIG (reference sequence). V trimming: 0 bases; J trimming: 6 bases; junction bases outside the gene matches: 13. The CDR3 covers 18 residues. The CDR3 reads CAWSVLGGRQGPNSPLHF. CDR3 in DNA: TGTGCCTGGAGTGTACTGGGGGGGAGACAGGGGCCTAATTCACCCCTCCACTTT.

The chain links TRBV5-1 to TRBJ2-6; no firm D call. Germline loops: CDR1 SGHRS, CDR2 YFSETQ. Trimming shortened V by 6 bases and J by 1 base, and 8 bases separated the two germline ends. This CDR3 region has 14 residues. The CDR3 here is CASNEASGANVLTF. CDR3 nucleotides: TGCGCCAGCAATGAGGCTTCTGGGGCCAACGTCCTGACTTTC.

The chain recombines TRBV4-2 with TRBJ2-2, with 7 bases identical to TRBD2. The trim removed 5 bases at V and 4 bases at J, leaving 10 bases unmatched. CDR3 size: 16 residues. CDR1 and CDR2 from the germline V gene are LGHNA and YNFKEQ. The CDR3 loop reads CASSNPSGRGTGELFF. The CDR3 DNA reads as TGTGCCAGCAGCAACCCTAGCGGTCGTGGCACCGGGGAGCTGTTTTTT.

V is TRBV19 and J is TRBJ1-1; D perhaps matches TRBD1 (5 bases). The CDR3 is 13 amino acids. The V gene lost 6 bases and the J gene lost 4 bases, with 12 bases spanning the gap. Germline CDR1 is LNHDA and CDR2 is SQIVND (reference sequence). The DNA of the CDR3 is TGTGCCAGTAGCCAGGTAAGGGGCACTGAAGCTTTCTTT. The encoded protein is CASSQVRGTEAFF.

This chain uses TRBV2 with TRBJ2-3; D ambiguous. V lost 2 bases, J lost 10 bases, and 7 bases lay in between. This CDR3 is 11 amino acids long. CDR1 and CDR2 from the germline V gene are SNHLY and FYNNEI. In DNA, the CDR3 is TGTGCCAGCAGTGAATCTAGGGCGCAGTATTTT. Its translation: CASSESRAQYF.

This chain uses TRBV29-1 with TRBJ2-1; D is unclear. V gave up 4 bases and J gave up 5 bases, with 12 bases separating them. CDR3 length: 13 residues. The germline CDR1 and CDR2 sequences are SQVTM and ANQGSEA. CDR3: CSVAGRDNNEQFF. The DNA for the CDR3 is TGCAGCGTTGCAGGAAGAGATAACAATGAGCAGTTCTTC.

Here the CDR3 DNA reads TGTGCCAGCAGCCAAGATCGATATGAAAAACTGTTTTTT. It translates to CASSQDRYEKLFF. The rearrangement uses TRBV3-1 (or the pseudogene TRBV3-2) and TRBJ1-4, with no clear D. Germline-derived CDR1 and CDR2 are LGHDT and YNNKEL (reference sequence). This CDR3 comprises 13 residues. V lost 0 bases, J lost 6 bases, and 5 bases lay in between.

The chain recombines TRBV28 with TRBJ1-5; D gene unclear. The CDR3 has 13 residues. The V end was cut by 0 bases, the J end by 11 bases, with 11 bases between. CDR1 and CDR2 from the germline V gene are MDHEN and SYDVKM. Here the CDR3 DNA reads TGTGCCAGCAGTTTATGGATAGGTACAGCCCAGCATTTT. This encodes CASSLWIGTAQHF.

V gene TRBV30 combines with J gene TRBJ1-3, with TRBD1 as a possible D gene (6 bases). Germline CDR1 and CDR2: GTSNPN and SVGIG (reference sequence). V lost 3 bases to trimming and J lost 4 bases, with 13 bases between them. The length of the CDR3 is 14 residues. DNA for the CDR3: TGTGCCTGGAGCCGAACAGGGTCGGGAAACACCATATATTTT. It specifies CAWSRTGSGNTIYF.

The V gene is TRBV24-1, the J gene TRBJ1-2, with TRBD1 matching 7 bases. The germline CDR1 and CDR2 sequences are KGHDR and SFDVKD. Trimming took 8 bases from V and 7 from J; bases not matched to a gene: 6. The CDR3 runs 12 residues. The CDR3 loop is CATNDRERGYTF. The CDR3 region has the DNA TGTGCCACCAACGACAGGGAACGTGGCTACACCTTC.

This clone was detected ten times or more. The chain uses TRBV4-2 and TRBJ2-3; tentatively, D is TRBD2 (6 bases). The CDR3 contains 16 residues. The germline gives CDR1 LGHNA, CDR2 YNFKEQ. V was trimmed by 0 bases and J by 1 base, leaving 11 bases between them. The CDR3 protein is CASSQDMPSGTDTQYF. For the CDR3, the DNA is TGTGCCAGCAGCCAAGACATGCCTAGCGGCACAGATACGCAGTATTTT.

The V call is TRBV5-1, the J call TRBJ2-2, with D unclear. V was clipped by 7 bases and J by 6 bases, with 13 bases between them. Germline CDR1 and CDR2: SGHRS and YFSETQ. The CDR3 is 13 amino acids. CDR3 in amino acids: CASSAADPGELFF. The DNA of the CDR3 is TGCGCCAGCTCGGCAGCAGACCCCGGGGAGCTGTTTTTT.

The gene calls are TRBV28 and TRBJ1-2; D gene uncertain. The CDR3 loop spans 15 amino acids. Germline V lookup: CDR1 MDHEN, CDR2 SYDVKM. The V end was cut by 6 bases, the J end by 3 bases, with 17 bases between. The DNA for the CDR3 is TGTGCCAGCAGCTCCCCCTTTTCTGGGGACTATGGCTACACCTTC. Its translation: CASSSPFSGDYGYTF.